The 3 T cell receptor beta chains given below trace back to one sample, sequenced in a study of T-cell reconstitution after alpha-beta-depleted transplantation in children. Unique molecular identifiers featured in how the TCRbeta library was prepared. MiXCR was run by TCRdb on the PCR reads, yielding one entry per CDR3 protein. The sample holds about 540,000 distinct CDR3 sequences, around 18% seen once. The input for sequencing was PBMCs from the stem cell graft donor, taken from the stem cell graft. The receptors shown here come from a human donor who donated a stem cell graft to a child with acute lymphoblastic leukemia.

A few counts support this clonotype. The V and J genes are TRBV9 and TRBJ2-5, with 8 bases that match TRBD2. J gave up 11 bases and V 4 bases, and 13 bases lay outside the gene matches. Germline CDR1 SGDLS, CDR2 YYNGEE. This CDR3 contains 14 residues. CDR3 in DNA: TGTGCCAGCAGCAATAGCGGGACGCCAGACCGGCAGTACTTC. It yields the protein CASSNSGTPDRQYF. Full variable domain (remainder filled in from reference TRBV9 and TRBJ2-5): DSGVTQTPKHLITATGQRVTLRCSPRSGDLSVYWYQQSLDQGLQFLIQYYNGEERAKGNILERFSAQQFPDLHSELNLSSLELGDSALYFCASSNSGTPDRQYFGPGTRLLVL.

This clonotype was observed once. The rearrangement links TRBV19 to TRBJ2-5; the match to TRBD2 covers 9 bases. The CDR3 extends over 14 amino acids. Germline V CDR1 and CDR2: LNHDA, SQIVND (reference sequence). Trimming cost V 3 bases and J 5 bases; bases outside gene matches: 4. The CDR3 DNA sequence: TGTGCCAGTAGTATTCTAGCGGGATCGGAGACCCAGTACTTC. Its protein product is CASSILAGSETQYF.

This clonotype was observed a handful of times. The genes are TRBV27 and TRBJ2-1; 11 positions match TRBD2. After removal of 2 bases from V and 9 bases from J, the junction contained 6 bases not matched to a gene. The CDR3 totals 15 residues. Germline loops: CDR1 MNHEY, CDR2 SMNVEV (reference sequence). The CDR3 region has the DNA TGTGCCAGCAGTTTAGCGACTAGCGGGGTACTTGAGCAGTTCTTC. Translation gives CASSLATSGVLEQFF.